The 25 T cell receptor beta chains below all came from one sample that was sequenced in a study of T cells in Graves' hyperthyroidism and ophthalmopathy. Amplification targeted TCR beta CDR3 regions from RNA transcripts. First-round RT-PCR targeting the TCR CDR3 was performed with the HTBI primer set. MiXCR, run by TCRdb on the multiplex PCR reads, gives a single entry per CDR3 protein. This sample has about 400,000 distinct CDR3 sequences, with about 15% found just once. The sequenced material came from blood. The source is a young woman with Graves' hyperthyroidism.

In this sample, this clonotype turned up a few times. This chain links TRBV10-3 with TRBJ2-7; tentatively, D is TRBD2 (5 bases). The CDR3 has 14 amino acids. The ends were cut back, 7 bases at V and 0 bases at J, with 13 bases in the middle. Germline V CDR1 and CDR2: ENHRY, SYGVKD. CDR3 coding DNA: TGTGCCATCACCCCGGCCCGGGACTCCTACGAGCAGTACTTC. Translating gives CAITPARDSYEQYF.

This clonotype occurred many times. The V gene is TRBV7-2, the J gene TRBJ2-7; D remains unclear. The CDR3 consists of 13 residues. Trimming cost V 2 bases and J 3 bases, with 8 bases left between them. Germline CDR1 and CDR2: SGHTA and FQGNSA. CDR3 sequence (DNA): TGTGCCAGCAGCTTACTTCCAGTCTACGAGCAGTACTTC. Protein product: CASSLLPVYEQYF.

This clonotype was seen at least ten times. The chain couples TRBV5-5 to TRBJ2-1; 7 bases map to TRBD1. The CDR3 runs to 15 residues. J was trimmed by 7 bases and V by 3 bases; bases with no gene match: 10. Germline V gives CDR1 SGHKS, CDR2 YYEKEE (reference sequence). The CDR3 loop reads CASSSGQADLNEQFF. The CDR3, as DNA: TGTGCCAGCAGCTCCGGACAGGCCGACTTGAATGAGCAGTTCTTC.

This clonotype was recorded at least ten times. The V gene is TRBV7-9, the J gene TRBJ2-1, with D perhaps TRBD2 (5 bases). Germline V lookup: CDR1 SEHNR, CDR2 FQNEAQ (reference sequence). V lost 1 base and J lost 7, with 11 bases in between. This CDR3 contains 14 residues. This CDR3 reads CASSLDNIANEQFF. The DNA for the CDR3 is TGTGCCAGCAGCTTAGATAACATAGCGAATGAGCAGTTCTTC.

This clonotype was observed at least ten times. The chain is built from TRBV28 and TRBJ2-3; TRBD2 aligns across 7 bases. The CDR3 totals 15 residues. V lost 3 bases to trimming and J lost 2 bases; unmatched junction nucleotides: 5. Germline V CDR1 and CDR2: MDHEN, SYDVKM. CDR3 nucleotide sequence: TGTGCCAGCAGTTTGGCGGGAGTAAACACAGATACGCAGTATTTT. It codes for CASSLAGVNTDTQYF.

This clonotype was found many times. J is TRBJ1-3 and V is TRBV28; D is uncertain. V was pared by 5 bases and J by 4 bases, with 9 bases between. The CDR3 has 13 residues. Germline CDR1 and CDR2: MDHEN and SYDVKM. The CDR3 sequence: CASSTDVGNTIYF. The DNA of the CDR3 is TGTGCCAGCAGTACGGACGTAGGAAACACCATATATTTT. Using reference TRBV28 and TRBJ1-3 for the parts outside the CDR3, the full variable domain is DVKVTQSSRYLVKRTGEKVFLECVQDMDHENMFWYRQDPGLGLRLIYFSYDVKMKEKGDIPEGYSVSREKKERFSLILESASTNQTSMYLCASSTDVGNTIYFGEGSWLTVV.

This clonotype has at least ten counts. The genes are TRBV6-1 and TRBJ1-2; perhaps TRBD1 as D (6 bases). Germline CDR1 and CDR2: MNHNS and SASEGT. The CDR3 is 16 amino acids. V lost 6 bases, J lost 2 bases, and 19 bases lay in between. CDR3 region: CASRPRRFGTNYGYTF. The CDR3 nucleotides read TGTGCCAGCAGGCCCCGGCGGTTCGGGACAAACTATGGCTACACCTTC.

The V and J genes are TRBV2 and TRBJ2-1; TRBD1 agrees at 7 bases. Germline trimming cut 6 bases from V and 5 bases from J; bases unmatched to any gene: 4. The CDR3 is 13 residues long. Germline V CDR1 and CDR2: SNHLY, FYNNEI. The CDR3 nucleotides are TGTGCCAGCAGGGGGGACAGTCACAATGAGCAGTTCTTC. Translation gives CASRGDSHNEQFF. The entire variable domain, with the rest obtained from reference TRBV2 and TRBJ2-1, is as follows: EPEVTQTPSHQVTQMGQEVILRCVPISNHLYFYWYRQILGQKVEFLVSFYNNEISEKSEIFDDQFSVERPDGSNFTLKIRSTKLEDSAMYFCASRGDSHNEQFFGPGTRLTVL.

The chain uses TRBV10-3 and TRBJ2-7, with D perhaps matching TRBD2 (6 bases). Trimming shortened V by 3 bases and J by 6 bases, and 12 bases separated the two germline ends. This CDR3 region has 13 residues. Germline V gene data show CDR1 as ENHRY and CDR2 as SYGVKD. CDR3 sequence (DNA): TGTGCCATCAGTGAAGGCGGGGTCGGCGAGCAGTACTTC. This translates into CAISEGGVGEQYF.

This clonotype has ten or more counts. The rearrangement uses TRBV20-1 and TRBJ1-1, with D tentatively TRBD1 (5 bases). Germline values: CDR1 DFQATT, CDR2 SNEGSKA (reference sequence). The CDR3 spans 12 residues. Trimming left V 0 bases short and J 6 bases short, with 8 bases between. CDR3 sequence reads: CSAREGGAEAFF. In DNA, the CDR3 is TGCAGTGCTAGAGAAGGAGGGGCTGAAGCTTTCTTT.

In regard to this clonotype: A much larger clone sits a single nucleotide away, making a read error possible. V gene TRBV20-1 combines with J gene TRBJ2-1; possibly TRBD2 for D (6 bases). Trimming took off 3 bases at V and 9 bases at J, with 21 bases between the two ends. In germline, CDR1 is DFQATT, CDR2 SNEGSKA (reference sequence). The CDR3 is made up of 15 amino acids. CDR3 in DNA: TGCAGTGCTAGGCCGACTGGCGGGAAGACACTTGAGCAGTTCTTC. The encoded protein is CSARPTGGKTLEQFF.

This clonotype was seen a handful of times. V is TRBV20-1 and J is TRBJ2-7, with 7 positions matching TRBD2. CDR3 length: 13 residues. V lost 8 bases and J lost 6; bases outside the gene matches: 13. Per germline, CDR1 DFQATT and CDR2 SNEGSKA (reference sequence). CDR3 coding DNA: TGCAGTACCACTTGGGGGGGGGGAAGCGAGCAGTACTTC. Protein: CSTTWGGGSEQYF.

There are many counts of this clonotype. The V and J genes are TRBV2 and TRBJ2-1; possibly TRBD2 for D (5 bases). CDR1 and CDR2 (germline): SNHLY, FYNNEI. Trimming removed 9 bases from V and 4 bases from J, with 16 bases in between. The CDR3 length is 14 residues. Here the CDR3 DNA reads TGTGCCAGTGCCTCGGTCGGAGGATACAATGAGCAGTTCTTC. This codes for CASASVGGYNEQFF.

This clonotype was picked up many times. The CDR3 DNA follows: TGTGCCAGCAGTTACCCCGGACCGAACAATGAGCAGTTCTTC. This encodes CASSYPGPNNEQFF. V is TRBV6-5 and J is TRBJ2-1, with D unclear. Germline V gene lookup returns CDR1 MNHEY and CDR2 SVGAGI. The CDR3 is 14 residues long. Trimming removed 2 bases from V and 5 bases from J, with 10 bases in between.

This clonotype came up many times. The J gene is TRBJ2-3, the V gene TRBV7-3; 7 bases agree with TRBD2. The ends lost 5 bases at V and 0 bases at J; junction bases unmatched: 8. Germline loops: CDR1 SGHTA, CDR2 FQGTGA. This CDR3 spans 16 amino acids. This CDR3 reads CASSLSGGGSTDTQYF. The CDR3 DNA reads TGTGCCAGCAGCCTCTCGGGGGGTGGAAGCACAGATACGCAGTATTTT.

This clonotype has ten or more counts. The rearrangement joins TRBV6-1 to TRBJ1-2; maybe TRBD1 (5 bases). The CDR3 runs to 13 residues. Germline loops: CDR1 MNHNS, CDR2 SASEGT. V shed 7 bases and J shed 7 bases, with 16 bases lying between them. In DNA, the CDR3 is TGTGCCAGCACCATAAAAGGACATAGTGGCTACACCTTC. Amino acid sequence: CASTIKGHSGYTF.

This clonotype was counted many times. The chain carries TRBV7-2 and TRBJ2-5; D uncertain. The CDR3 runs 15 residues. Germline assignment: CDR1 SGHTA and CDR2 FQGNSA. V was pared by 1 base and J by 2 bases, with 11 bases between. In DNA, the CDR3 is TGTGCCAGCAGCTTAGAGGGCTCCAGTCAAGAGACCCAGTACTTC. The encoded protein is CASSLEGSSQETQYF. The full variable domain, with the rest looked up from reference TRBV7-2 and TRBJ2-5, is GAGVSQSPSNKVTEKGKDVELRCDPISGHTALYWYRQSLGQGLEFLIYFQGNSAPDKSGLPSDRFSAERTGGSVSTLTIQRTQQEDSAVYLCASSLEGSSQETQYFGPGTRLLVL.

This clonotype was recorded a few times. The V call is TRBV7-2, the J call TRBJ2-1, with 7 bases identical to TRBD2. The V and J ends lost 7 bases and 5 bases, in that order; junction bases with no gene match: 8. This CDR3 region has 14 residues. The germline V gene has CDR1 SGHTA and CDR2 FQGNSA. The CDR3 region is CASISAGVHNEQFF. The CDR3, as DNA: TGTGCCAGCATCTCTGCGGGGGTACACAATGAGCAGTTCTTC.

This clonotype was seen a handful of times. This chain links TRBV6-1 with TRBJ2-1, with TRBD1 as a possible D gene (5 bases). Trimming took off 7 bases at V and 7 bases at J, with 14 bases between the two ends. Germline lookup yields CDR1 MNHNS and CDR2 SASEGT. This CDR3 has 13 residues. The CDR3 sequence is CASKGPAGNEQFF. The DNA of the CDR3 is TGTGCCAGCAAGGGCCCAGCAGGGAATGAGCAGTTCTTC.

This clonotype was recorded a few times. The gene calls are TRBV7-9 and TRBJ2-3; D gene ambiguous. CDR3 length: 15 residues. The germline CDR1 and CDR2 sequences are SEHNR and FQNEAQ (reference sequence). Between the trimmed V and J ends, which lost 1 base and 1 base, there was a span of 9 bases. CDR3 residues: CASSLVDEGTDTQYF. The CDR3 nucleotides read TGTGCCAGCAGCTTAGTGGACGAGGGCACAGATACGCAGTATTTT.

This clonotype has a count of ten or more. This chain links TRBV27 with TRBJ2-1; 11 bases fit TRBD2. J was trimmed by 6 bases and V by 8 bases; bases with no gene match: 12. Germline V gene sequence: CDR1 MNHEY, CDR2 SMNVEV (reference sequence). The CDR3 runs to 16 residues. The CDR3 sequence is CASWYLGTSGPNEQFF. In DNA form, the CDR3 reads TGTGCCAGCTGGTATCTAGGGACTAGCGGACCCAATGAGCAGTTCTTC.

Here the CDR3 reads CASRPVGKTEAFF. The CDR3 region has the DNA TGCGCCAGCAGGCCGGTGGGGAAAACTGAAGCTTTCTTT. The V and J genes are TRBV4-3 and TRBJ1-1; D not resolved. This CDR3 is built from 13 residues. CDR1 and CDR2 from the germline V gene are LGHNA and YSLEER. V lost 6 bases, J lost 5 bases, and 13 bases lay in between.

This clonotype was counted only a few times. The rearrangement joins TRBV4-2 to TRBJ1-2; D possibly corresponds to TRBD1 (5 bases). CDR3 length: 16 residues. Trimming shortened V by 0 bases and J by 5 bases, and 16 bases separated the two germline ends. Looked up from germline, CDR1 is LGHNA and CDR2 is YNFKEQ. CDR3 DNA: TGTGCCAGCAGCCAAGATGCCAGGGAGAGTTTATATGGCTACACCTTC. It yields the protein CASSQDARESLYGYTF.

The gene calls are TRBV6-1 and TRBJ2-2; possibly TRBD2 for D (5 bases). Germline assignment: CDR1 MNHNS and CDR2 SASEGT. Trimming pared 0 bases from V and 4 bases from J, leaving 9 bases between. The CDR3 loop spans 15 amino acids. The CDR3 is CASSEAGEATGELFF. CDR3 DNA sequence: TGTGCCAGCAGTGAAGCGGGAGAGGCCACCGGGGAGCTGTTTTTT.

This clonotype was recorded a few times. The V call is TRBV20-1, the J call TRBJ1-2, with D unresolved. CDR3 length equals 12 residues. V was clipped by 0 bases and J by 8 bases, with 10 bases between them. The germline gives CDR1 DFQATT, CDR2 SNEGSKA (reference sequence). The CDR3 spells CSARDRARGYTF. The CDR3 DNA reads as TGCAGTGCTAGAGATCGGGCGCGGGGCTACACCTTC.